This T cell receptor beta chain was recovered during a study of T cell responses to AZD1222 COVID-19 vaccine. Whole-study findings and limits: Rises in breadth and depth of Spike-specific TCRs came after two AZD1222 doses.

A remark on this clone: Its antigen is still unknown.

Repertoires were generated with immunoSEQ multiplex PCR, while TCRdb's copy carries only in-frame clones and drops some. There are tens of thousands of clones in the sample; roughly nine tenths occur only once, and 2% to 2.5% lies in the top ten. The material sequenced was peripheral blood, taken on day 0 of AZD1222 vaccination. The sequence was collected from an adult in good health.

The CDR3 region is CASSLAVGQGGQPQHF. As DNA, the CDR3 is TGTGCCAGCAGCTTGGCCGTAGGGCAGGGCGGGCAGCCCCAGCATTTT. This chain links TRBV5-6 with TRBJ1-5; maybe TRBD1 (5 bases). Germline V gene data show CDR1 as SGHDT and CDR2 as YYEEEE. The germline V and J ends were trimmed by 0 bases and 7 bases, with 17 bases remaining between them. The CDR3 runs to 16 residues.